This section outlines one T cell receptor beta chain sequence together with its context. This specimen belongs to a study of T cell changes during pregnancy in multiple sclerosis. Losses at the gene ends were 5 bases for V and 1 base for J; bases not matched to a gene: 5. Germline V CDR1 and CDR2: MNHEY, SVGAGI. CDR3 size: 15 residues. The table came from immunoSEQ multiplex PCR; TCRdb's copy has only in-frame clones and leaves some out. The data contain over 50,000 clones, 88% of them singletons. The sample consisted of peripheral blood, taken in the first trimester of pregnancy. The TCR comes from a female donor with multiple sclerosis, enrolled in a pregnancy study. The rearrangement joins TRBV6-5 to TRBJ2-3; TRBD2 matches 8 bases. The CDR3 DNA sequence: TGTGCCAGCAGTCCACTGACTAGCGGCACAGATACGCAGTATTTT. Residues: CASSPLTSGTDTQYF.